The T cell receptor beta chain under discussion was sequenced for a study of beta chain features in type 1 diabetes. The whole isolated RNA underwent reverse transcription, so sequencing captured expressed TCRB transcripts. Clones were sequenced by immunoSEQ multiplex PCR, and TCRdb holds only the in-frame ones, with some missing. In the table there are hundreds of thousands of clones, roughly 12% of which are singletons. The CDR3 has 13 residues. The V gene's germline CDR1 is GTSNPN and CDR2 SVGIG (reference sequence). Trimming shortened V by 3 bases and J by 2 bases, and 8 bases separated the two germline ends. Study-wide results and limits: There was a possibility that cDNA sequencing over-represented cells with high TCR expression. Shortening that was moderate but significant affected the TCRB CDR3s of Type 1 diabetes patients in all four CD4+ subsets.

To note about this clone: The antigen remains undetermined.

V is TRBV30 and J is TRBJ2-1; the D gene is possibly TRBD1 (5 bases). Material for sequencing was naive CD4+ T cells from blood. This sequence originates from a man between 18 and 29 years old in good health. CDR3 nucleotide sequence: TGTGCCTGGAGGGACACGGCCTACAATGAGCAGTTCTTC. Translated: CAWRDTAYNEQFF.